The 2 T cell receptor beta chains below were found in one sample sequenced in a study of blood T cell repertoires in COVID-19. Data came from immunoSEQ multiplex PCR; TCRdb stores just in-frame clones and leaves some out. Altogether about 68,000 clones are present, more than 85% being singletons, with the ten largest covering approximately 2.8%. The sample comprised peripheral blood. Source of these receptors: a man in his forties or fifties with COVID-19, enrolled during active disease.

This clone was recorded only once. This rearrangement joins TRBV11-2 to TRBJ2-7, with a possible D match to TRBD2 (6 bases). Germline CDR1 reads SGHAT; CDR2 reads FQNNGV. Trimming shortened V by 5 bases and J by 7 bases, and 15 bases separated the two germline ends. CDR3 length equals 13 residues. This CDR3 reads CASSIQLAGEQYV. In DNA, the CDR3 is TGTGCCAGCAGCATCCAGCTCGCGGGGGAGCAGTACGTC.

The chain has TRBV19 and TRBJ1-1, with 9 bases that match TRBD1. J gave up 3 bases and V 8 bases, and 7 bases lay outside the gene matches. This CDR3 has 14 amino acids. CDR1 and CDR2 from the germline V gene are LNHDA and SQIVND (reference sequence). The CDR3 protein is CASDQQGAYTEAFF. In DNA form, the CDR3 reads TGTGCCAGTGATCAACAGGGGGCCTACACTGAAGCTTTCTTT.